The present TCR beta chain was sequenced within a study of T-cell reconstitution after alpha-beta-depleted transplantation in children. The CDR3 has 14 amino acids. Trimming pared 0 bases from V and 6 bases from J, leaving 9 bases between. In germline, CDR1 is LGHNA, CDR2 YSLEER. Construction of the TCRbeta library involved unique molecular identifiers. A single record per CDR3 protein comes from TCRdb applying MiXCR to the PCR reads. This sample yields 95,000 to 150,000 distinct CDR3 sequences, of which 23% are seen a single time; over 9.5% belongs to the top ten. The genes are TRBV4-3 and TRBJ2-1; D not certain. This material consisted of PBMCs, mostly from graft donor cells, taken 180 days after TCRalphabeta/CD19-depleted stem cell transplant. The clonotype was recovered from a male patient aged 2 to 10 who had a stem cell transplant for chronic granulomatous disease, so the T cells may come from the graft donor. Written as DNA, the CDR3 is TGCGCCAGCAGCCAAGATTGGATCGCCAATGAGCAGTTCTTC. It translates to CASSQDWIANEQFF.